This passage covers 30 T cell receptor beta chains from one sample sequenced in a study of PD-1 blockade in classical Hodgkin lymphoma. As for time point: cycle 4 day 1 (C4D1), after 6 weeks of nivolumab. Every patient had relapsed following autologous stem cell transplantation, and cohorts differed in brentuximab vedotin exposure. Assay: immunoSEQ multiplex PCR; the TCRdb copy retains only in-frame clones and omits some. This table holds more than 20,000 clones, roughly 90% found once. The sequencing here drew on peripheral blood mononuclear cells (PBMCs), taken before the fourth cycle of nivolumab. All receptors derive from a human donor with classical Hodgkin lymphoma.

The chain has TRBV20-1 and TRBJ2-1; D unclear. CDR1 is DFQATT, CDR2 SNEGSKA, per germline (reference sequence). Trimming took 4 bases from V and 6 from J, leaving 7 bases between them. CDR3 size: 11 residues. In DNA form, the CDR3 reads TGCAGTGCTATTAGTCCCAATGAGCAGTTCTTC. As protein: CSAISPNEQFF.

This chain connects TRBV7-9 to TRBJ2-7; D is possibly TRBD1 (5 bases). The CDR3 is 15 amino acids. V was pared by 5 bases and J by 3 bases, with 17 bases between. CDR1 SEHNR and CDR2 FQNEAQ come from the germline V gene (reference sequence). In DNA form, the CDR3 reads TGTGCCAGCAGCCTTTTGGGGCAGGGTAGCTACGAGCAGTACTTC. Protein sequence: CASSLLGQGSYEQYF.

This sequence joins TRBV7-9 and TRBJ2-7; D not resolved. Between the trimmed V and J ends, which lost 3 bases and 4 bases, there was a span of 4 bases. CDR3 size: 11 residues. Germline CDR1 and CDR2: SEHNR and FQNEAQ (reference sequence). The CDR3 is CASSFEYEQYF. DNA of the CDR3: TGTGCCAGCAGCTTTGAGTACGAGCAGTACTTC. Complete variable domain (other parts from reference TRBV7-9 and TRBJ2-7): DTGVSQNPRHKITKRGQNVTFRCDPISEHNRLYWYRQTLGQGPEFLTYFQNEAQLEKSRLLSDRFSAERPKGSFSTLEIQRTEQGDSAMYLCASSFEYEQYFGPGTRLTVT.

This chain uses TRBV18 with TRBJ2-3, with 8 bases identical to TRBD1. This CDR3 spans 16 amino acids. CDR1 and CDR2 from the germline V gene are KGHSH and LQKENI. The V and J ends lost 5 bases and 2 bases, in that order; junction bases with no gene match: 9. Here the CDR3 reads CASSLLQGVITDTQYF. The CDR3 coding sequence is TGTGCCAGCTCATTACTACAGGGGGTGATCACAGATACGCAGTATTTT.

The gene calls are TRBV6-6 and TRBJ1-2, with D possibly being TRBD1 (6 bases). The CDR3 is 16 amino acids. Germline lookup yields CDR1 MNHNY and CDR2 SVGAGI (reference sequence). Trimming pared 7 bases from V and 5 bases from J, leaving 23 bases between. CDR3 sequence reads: CASISRVDSGVYGYTF. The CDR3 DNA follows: TGTGCCAGCATTAGCCGTGTGGACAGCGGGGTTTATGGCTACACCTTC.

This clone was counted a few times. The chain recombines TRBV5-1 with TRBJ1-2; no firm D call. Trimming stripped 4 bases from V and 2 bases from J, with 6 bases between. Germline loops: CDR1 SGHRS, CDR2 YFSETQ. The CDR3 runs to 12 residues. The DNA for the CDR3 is TGCGCCAGCAGCCCGGACAACTATGGCTACACCTTC. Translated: CASSPDNYGYTF. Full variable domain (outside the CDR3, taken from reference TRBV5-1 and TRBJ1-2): KAGVTQTPRYLIKTRGQQVTLSCSPISGHRSVSWYQQTPGQGLQFLFEYFSETQRNKGNFPGRFSGRQFSNSRSEMNVSTLELGDSALYLCASSPDNYGYTFGSGTRLTVV.

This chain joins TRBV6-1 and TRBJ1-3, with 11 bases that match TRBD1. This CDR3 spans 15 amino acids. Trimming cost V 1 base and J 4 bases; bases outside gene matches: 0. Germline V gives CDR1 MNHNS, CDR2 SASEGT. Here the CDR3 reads CASSEGTGGGNTIYF. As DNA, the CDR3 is TGTGCCAGCAGTGAAGGGACAGGGGGCGGAAACACCATATATTTT.

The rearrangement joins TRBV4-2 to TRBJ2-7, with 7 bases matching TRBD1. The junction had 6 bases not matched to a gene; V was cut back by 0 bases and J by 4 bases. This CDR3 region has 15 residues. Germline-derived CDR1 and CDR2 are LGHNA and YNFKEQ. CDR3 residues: CASSQDPRGSYEQYF. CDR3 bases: TGTGCCAGCAGCCAAGATCCCAGGGGGAGTTACGAGCAGTACTTC.

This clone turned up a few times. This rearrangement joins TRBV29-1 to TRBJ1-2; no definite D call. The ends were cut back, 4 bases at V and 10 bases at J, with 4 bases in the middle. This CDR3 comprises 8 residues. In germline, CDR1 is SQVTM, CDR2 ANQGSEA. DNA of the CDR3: TGCAGCGTTGGAGACTACACCTTC. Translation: CSVGDYTF. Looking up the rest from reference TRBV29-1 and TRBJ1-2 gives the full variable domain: SAVISQKPSRDICQRGTSLTIQCQVDSQVTMMFWYRQQPGQSLTLIATANQGSEATYESGFVIDKFPISRPNLTFSTLTVSNMSPEDSSIYLCSVGDYTFGSGTRLTVV.

CDR3 loop: CASSLGRGRATDTQYF. The DNA for the CDR3 is TGCGCCAGCAGCTTGGGTCGCGGGAGGGCGACAGATACGCAGTATTTT. The chain links TRBV5-1 to TRBJ2-3; 9 bases agree with TRBD2. Germline values: CDR1 SGHRS, CDR2 YFSETQ. CDR3 size: 16 residues. Losses at the gene ends were 0 bases for V and 3 bases for J; bases not matched to a gene: 5.

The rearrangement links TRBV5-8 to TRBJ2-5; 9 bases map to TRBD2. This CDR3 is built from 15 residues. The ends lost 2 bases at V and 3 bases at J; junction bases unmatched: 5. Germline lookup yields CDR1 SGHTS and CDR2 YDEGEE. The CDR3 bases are TGTGCCAGCAGCTTCCCCGCTAGCGGGGAAGAGACCCAGTACTTC. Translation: CASSFPASGEETQYF.

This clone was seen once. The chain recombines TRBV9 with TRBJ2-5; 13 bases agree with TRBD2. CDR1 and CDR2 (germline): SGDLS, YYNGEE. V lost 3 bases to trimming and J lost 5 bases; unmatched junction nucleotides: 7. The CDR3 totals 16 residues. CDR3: CASSEGLAGEGETQYF. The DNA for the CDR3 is TGTGCCAGCAGCGAAGGACTAGCGGGAGAGGGGGAGACCCAGTACTTC.

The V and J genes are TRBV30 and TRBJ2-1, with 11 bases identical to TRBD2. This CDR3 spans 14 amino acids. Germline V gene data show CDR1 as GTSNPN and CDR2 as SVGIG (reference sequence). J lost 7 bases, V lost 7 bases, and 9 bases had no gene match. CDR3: CALTTSGRGNEQFF. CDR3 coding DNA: TGTGCCTTAACCACTAGCGGGAGAGGTAATGAGCAGTTCTTC.

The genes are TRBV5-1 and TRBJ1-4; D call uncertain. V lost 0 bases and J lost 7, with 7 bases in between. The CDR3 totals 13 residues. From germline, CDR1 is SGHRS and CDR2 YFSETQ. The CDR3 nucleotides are TGCGCCAGCAGCTTGGGGCGAGGTGAAAAACTGTTTTTT. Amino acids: CASSLGRGEKLFF.

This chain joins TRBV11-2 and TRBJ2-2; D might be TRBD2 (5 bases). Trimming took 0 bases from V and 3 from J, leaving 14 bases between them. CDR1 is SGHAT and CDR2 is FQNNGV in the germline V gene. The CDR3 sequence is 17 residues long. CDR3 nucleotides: TGTGCCAGCAGCTTAGATCCCGCTAGCTGGGACACCGGGGAGCTGTTTTTT. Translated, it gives CASSLDPASWDTGELFF.

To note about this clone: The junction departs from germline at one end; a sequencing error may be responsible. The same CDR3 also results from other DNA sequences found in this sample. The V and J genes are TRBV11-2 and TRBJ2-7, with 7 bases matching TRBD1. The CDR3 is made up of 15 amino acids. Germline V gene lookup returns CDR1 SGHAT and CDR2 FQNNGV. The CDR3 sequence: CASSLAGGLGYEQYF. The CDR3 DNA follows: TGCGCCAGCAGCTTAGCAGGGGGTCTAGGCTACGAGCAGTACTTC.

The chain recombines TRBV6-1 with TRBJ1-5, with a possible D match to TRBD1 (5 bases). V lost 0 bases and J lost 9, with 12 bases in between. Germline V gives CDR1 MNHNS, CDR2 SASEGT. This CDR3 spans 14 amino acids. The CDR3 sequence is CASSEAGDSPPQHF. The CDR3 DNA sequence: TGTGCCAGCAGTGAAGCTGGGGACTCCCCGCCCCAGCATTTT.

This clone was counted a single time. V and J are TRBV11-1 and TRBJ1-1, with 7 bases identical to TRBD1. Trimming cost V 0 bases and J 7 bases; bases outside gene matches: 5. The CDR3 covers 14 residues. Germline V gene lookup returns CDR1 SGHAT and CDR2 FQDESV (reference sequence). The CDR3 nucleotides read TGTGCCAGCAGCTTAGCGAGGGGGCGCGTTGAAGCTTTCTTT. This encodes CASSLARGRVEAFF.

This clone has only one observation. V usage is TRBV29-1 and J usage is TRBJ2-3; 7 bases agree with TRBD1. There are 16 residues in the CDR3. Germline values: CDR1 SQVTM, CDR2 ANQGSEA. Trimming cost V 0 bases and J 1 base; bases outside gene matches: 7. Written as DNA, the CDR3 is TGCAGCGTTGAAGATTCTAACACAGGGGGCACAGATACGCAGTATTTT. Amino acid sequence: CSVEDSNTGGTDTQYF.

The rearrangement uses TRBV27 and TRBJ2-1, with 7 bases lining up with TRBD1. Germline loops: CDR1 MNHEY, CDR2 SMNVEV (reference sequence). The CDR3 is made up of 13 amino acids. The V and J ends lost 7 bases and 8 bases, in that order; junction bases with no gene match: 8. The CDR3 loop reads CASKRQGFDEQFF. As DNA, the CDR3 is TGTGCCAGCAAGCGACAGGGTTTTGATGAGCAGTTCTTC.

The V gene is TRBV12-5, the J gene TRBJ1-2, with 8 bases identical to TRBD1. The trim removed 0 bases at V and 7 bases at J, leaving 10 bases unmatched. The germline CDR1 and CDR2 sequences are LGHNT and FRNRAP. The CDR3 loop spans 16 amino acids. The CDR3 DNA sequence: TGTGCTAGTGGTTTGGTACTCGGCAGGGGGCGTTTTGGCTACACCTTC. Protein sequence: CASGLVLGRGRFGYTF.

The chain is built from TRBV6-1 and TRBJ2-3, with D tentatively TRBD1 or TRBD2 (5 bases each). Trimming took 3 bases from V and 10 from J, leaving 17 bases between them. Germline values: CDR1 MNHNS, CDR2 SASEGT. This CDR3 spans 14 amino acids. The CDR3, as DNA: TGTGCCAGCAGTGAGGGGAACTCGGGGCAGGCGCAGTATTTT. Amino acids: CASSEGNSGQAQYF.

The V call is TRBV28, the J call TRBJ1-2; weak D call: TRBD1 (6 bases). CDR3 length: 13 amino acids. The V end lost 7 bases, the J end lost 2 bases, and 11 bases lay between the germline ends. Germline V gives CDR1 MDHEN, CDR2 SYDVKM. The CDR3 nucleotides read TGTGCCAGCACCGCAAGGGGGAACTATGGCTACACCTTC. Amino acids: CASTARGNYGYTF.

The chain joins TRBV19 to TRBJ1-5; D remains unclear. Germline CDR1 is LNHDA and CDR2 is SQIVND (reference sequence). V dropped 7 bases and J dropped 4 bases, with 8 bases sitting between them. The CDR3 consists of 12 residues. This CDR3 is CASTDGNQPQHF. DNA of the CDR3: TGTGCCAGTACCGACGGGAATCAGCCCCAGCATTTT.

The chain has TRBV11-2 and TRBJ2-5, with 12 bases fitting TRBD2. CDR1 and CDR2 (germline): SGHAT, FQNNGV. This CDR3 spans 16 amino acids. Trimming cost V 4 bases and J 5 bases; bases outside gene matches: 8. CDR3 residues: CASSYSSGRALETQYF. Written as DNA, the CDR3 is TGTGCCAGCAGCTACTCTAGCGGGAGGGCCCTTGAGACCCAGTACTTC.

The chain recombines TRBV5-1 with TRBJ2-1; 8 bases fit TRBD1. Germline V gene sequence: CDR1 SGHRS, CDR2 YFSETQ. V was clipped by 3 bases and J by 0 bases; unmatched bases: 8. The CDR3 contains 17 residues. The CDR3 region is CASSSRGTGLSYNEQFF. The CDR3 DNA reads TGCGCCAGCAGCTCAAGGGGGACAGGCCTCTCCTACAATGAGCAGTTCTTC. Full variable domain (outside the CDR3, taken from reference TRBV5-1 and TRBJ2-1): KAGVTQTPRYLIKTRGQQVTLSCSPISGHRSVSWYQQTPGQGLQFLFEYFSETQRNKGNFPGRFSGRQFSNSRSEMNVSTLELGDSALYLCASSSRGTGLSYNEQFFGPGTRLTVL.

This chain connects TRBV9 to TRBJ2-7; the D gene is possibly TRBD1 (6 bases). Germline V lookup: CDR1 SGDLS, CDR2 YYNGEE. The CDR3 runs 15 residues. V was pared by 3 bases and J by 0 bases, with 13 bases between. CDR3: CASSGRDIPSYEQYF. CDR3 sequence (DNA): TGTGCCAGCAGCGGCCGGGACATCCCCTCCTACGAGCAGTACTTC.

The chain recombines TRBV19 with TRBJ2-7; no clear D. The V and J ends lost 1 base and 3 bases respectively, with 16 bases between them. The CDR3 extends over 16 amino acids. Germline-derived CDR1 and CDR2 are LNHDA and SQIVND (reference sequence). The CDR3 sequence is CASSIVPTWANYEQYF. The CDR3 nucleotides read TGTGCCAGTAGTATAGTCCCGACATGGGCGAACTACGAGCAGTACTTC.

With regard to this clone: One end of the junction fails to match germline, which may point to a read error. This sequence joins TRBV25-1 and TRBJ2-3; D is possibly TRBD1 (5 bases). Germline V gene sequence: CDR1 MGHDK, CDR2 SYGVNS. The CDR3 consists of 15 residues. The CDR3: CVSSEEAGSTDTQYF. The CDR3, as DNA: TGTGTCAGCAGTGAAGAGGCAGGGTCAACAGATACGCAGTATTTT.

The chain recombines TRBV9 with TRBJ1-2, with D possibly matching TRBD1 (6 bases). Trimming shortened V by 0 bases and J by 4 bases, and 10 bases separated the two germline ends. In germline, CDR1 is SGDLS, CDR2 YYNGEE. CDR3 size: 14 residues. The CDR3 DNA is TGTGCCAGCAGCGTAGATCAGGGGTCCTATGGCTACACCTTC. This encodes CASSVDQGSYGYTF.